Each of the 27 T cell receptor beta chains below was sequenced from the same sample in a study of coeliac disease. Data came from immunoSEQ multiplex PCR; TCRdb stores just in-frame clones and leaves some out. The sample carries about 4,300 clones, 45% to 65% recorded once. Material for sequencing was intraepithelial lymphocytes from the gut. The receptor source for this set is a human donor with active celiac disease.

V is TRBV19 and J is TRBJ1-5; D might be TRBD1 (5 bases). From germline, CDR1 is LNHDA and CDR2 SQIVND (reference sequence). Deletions cut 5 bases from V and 6 bases from J, with 14 bases between. CDR3 length equals 14 residues. CDR3 residues: CASSGRVLCQPQHF. As DNA, the CDR3 is TGTGCCAGTAGTGGCAGGGTTTTATGTCAGCCCCAGCATTTT.

The rearrangement links TRBV30 to TRBJ1-2; 7 nucleotides align to TRBD1. Germline assignment: CDR1 GTSNPN and CDR2 SVGIG (reference sequence). This CDR3 is 12 amino acids long. The V gene end was trimmed by 4 bases and the J gene end by 4 bases; junction bases not matched to a gene: 3. The DNA for the CDR3 is TGTGCCTGGAAGGACAGGATCTATGGCTACACCTTC. This sequence encodes CAWKDRIYGYTF.

This clone was observed a few times. The V and J genes are TRBV28 and TRBJ2-7; 8 nucleotides agree with TRBD2. The trim removed 2 bases at V and 2 bases at J, leaving 2 bases unmatched. Germline CDR1 reads MDHEN; CDR2 reads SYDVKM. The length of the CDR3 is 14 residues. CDR3 sequence: CASSLLAGTYEQYF. The CDR3 DNA is TGTGCCAGCAGTTTACTAGCGGGCACCTACGAGCAGTACTTC.

This clone was counted between two and nine times. V gene TRBV5-3 combines with J gene TRBJ2-7; 10 bases agree with TRBD1. TRBV5-3 is treated as an ORF (open reading frame) with a function not yet certain. V lost 2 bases and J lost 3; bases outside the gene matches: 2. The CDR3 has 14 residues. CDR3 nucleotides: TGTGCCAGAAGCTTCAGGACAGGGGGCTACGAGCAGTACTTC. It specifies CARSFRTGGYEQYF.

V and J are TRBV6-1 and TRBJ2-1; TRBD2 might be the D (5 bases). The germline gives CDR1 MNHNS, CDR2 SASEGT. The ends were cut back, 5 bases at V and 10 bases at J, with 12 bases in the middle. The CDR3 loop spans 12 amino acids. CDR3 sequence reads: CASSSLASEQFF. In DNA form, the CDR3 reads TGTGCCAGCAGTTCCTTAGCGAGCGAGCAGTTCTTC.

The V gene is TRBV29-1, the J gene TRBJ2-5, with D perhaps matching TRBD2 (5 bases). The CDR3 is made up of 14 amino acids. With 0 bases removed from V and 4 bases from J, the gap between germline ends came to 12 bases. Germline CDR1 SQVTM, CDR2 ANQGSEA. The CDR3 region has the DNA TGCAGCGTTGAAGAGGAGAGGGCGGGAGAGACCCAGTACTTC. This translates into CSVEEERAGETQYF.

V is TRBV7-3 and J is TRBJ2-3; no reliable D call. The CDR3 runs 14 residues. Germline loops: CDR1 SGHTA, CDR2 FQGTGA. Trimming cost V 5 bases and J 1 base, with 10 bases left between them. Here the CDR3 DNA reads TGTGCCAGCAGCGCCCTGGCGGGCACAGATACGCAGTATTTT. Amino acid sequence: CASSALAGTDTQYF.

V gene TRBV28 combines with J gene TRBJ1-2; the D gene is possibly TRBD1 (6 bases). Germline assignment: CDR1 MDHEN and CDR2 SYDVKM. The CDR3 runs 14 residues. V shed 8 bases and J shed 3 bases, with 16 bases lying between them. DNA for the CDR3: TGTGCCAGCTCCGGGACAAATACATACTATGGCTACACCTTC. Amino acids: CASSGTNTYYGYTF.

This clone has a single count. The chain employs TRBV9 and TRBJ2-2; D not certain. CDR3 length equals 13 residues. The germline V gene encodes CDR1 SGDLS and CDR2 YYNGEE. V was cut by 3 bases and J by 3 bases, with 6 bases left in between. CDR3: CASSATDTGELFF. Here the CDR3 DNA reads TGTGCCAGCAGCGCAACGGACACCGGGGAGCTGTTTTTT.

This clone qualifies as medium-sized (0.01 to 0.1%). This chain uses TRBV4-3 with TRBJ2-1; maybe TRBD2 (5 bases). V lost 1 base to trimming and J lost 2 bases, with 12 bases between them. This CDR3 is built from 16 residues. Germline CDR1 and CDR2: LGHNA and YSLEER. CDR3 in DNA: TGCGCCAGCAGCCAAGGTGATAGCGTCCCCTACAATGAGCAGTTCTTC. Translating it yields CASSQGDSVPYNEQFF.

The gene calls are TRBV10-1 and TRBJ2-2; tentatively, D is TRBD1 (5 bases). The CDR3 totals 18 residues. The germline V gene has CDR1 WNHNN and CDR2 SYGVQD (reference sequence). Trimming left V 1 base short and J 2 bases short, with 17 bases between. The CDR3 region is CASSEFPQGLINTGELFF. The CDR3, as DNA: TGCGCCAGCAGTGAGTTCCCCCAGGGTCTGATAAACACCGGGGAGCTGTTTTTT.

The chain carries TRBV19 and TRBJ2-3; 8 bases align to TRBD1. CDR3 length: 17 residues. The V segment lost 6 bases and the J segment 0 bases; nucleotides outside the gene matches: 11. Germline CDR1 is LNHDA and CDR2 is SQIVND (reference sequence). The CDR3 region is CASSPNYQGASTDTQYF. Here the CDR3 DNA reads TGTGCCAGTAGCCCAAACTACCAGGGGGCAAGCACAGATACGCAGTATTTT. Full variable domain (rest looked up from reference TRBV19 and TRBJ2-3): DGGITQSPKYLFRKEGQNVTLSCEQNLNHDAMYWYRQDPGQGLRLIYYSQIVNDFQKGDIAEGYSVSREKKESFPLTVTSAQKNPTAFYLCASSPNYQGASTDTQYFGPGTRLTVL.

The chain couples TRBV28 to TRBJ1-5; 9 bases match TRBD1. The germline gives CDR1 MDHEN, CDR2 SYDVKM. After removal of 7 bases from V and 6 bases from J, the junction contained 13 bases not matched to a gene. There are 16 residues in the CDR3. The DNA for the CDR3 is TGTGCCAGCACGATCCGGGACAGGGATTATAGTCAGCCCCAGCATTTT. Its translation is CASTIRDRDYSQPQHF.

This clone was recorded a few times. The genes are TRBV15 and TRBJ2-3, with TRBD2 identical over 9 bases. J lost 2 bases, V lost 4 bases, and 7 bases had no gene match. This CDR3 has 16 residues. CDR1 and CDR2 from the germline V gene are LNHNV and YYDKDF (reference sequence). CDR3 in DNA: TGTGCCACCAGCACTACAGCGGGAGGCTACACAGATACGCAGTATTTT. This encodes CATSTTAGGYTDTQYF.

This chain uses TRBV9 with TRBJ2-7; 9 nucleotides match TRBD2. The length of the CDR3 is 19 residues. Per germline, CDR1 SGDLS and CDR2 YYNGEE. The junction had 21 bases not matched to a gene; V was cut back by 4 bases and J by 4 bases. The CDR3 loop reads CASSPLGGVAGEGAYEQYF. Here the CDR3 DNA reads TGTGCCAGCAGCCCCCTAGGGGGGGTAGCGGGAGAAGGTGCGTACGAGCAGTACTTC.

This clone was counted between two and nine times. The CDR3 loop is CASSLWPGNVYYGYTF. DNA of the CDR3: TGTGCCAGCAGCTTATGGCCAGGGAACGTCTACTATGGCTACACCTTC. The chain links TRBV11-2 to TRBJ1-2, with TRBD1 as a possible D gene (5 bases). CDR3 length: 16 residues. Trimming removed 2 bases from V and 3 bases from J, with 16 bases in between. CDR1 is SGHAT, CDR2 FQNNGV, per germline.

The chain has TRBV18 and TRBJ2-2; 12 bases match TRBD2. Germline CDR1 KGHSH, CDR2 LQKENI. CDR3 length: 16 residues. V was clipped by 4 bases and J by 4 bases; unmatched bases: 4. Here the CDR3 DNA reads TGTGCCAGCTCACGACCGGGACTAGCGGGCACCGGGGAGCTGTTTTTT. It translates to CASSRPGLAGTGELFF. Drawing the rest from reference TRBV18 and TRBJ2-2, the complete variable domain is NAGVMQNPRHLVRRRGQEARLRCSPMKGHSHVYWYRQLPEEGLKFMVYLQKENIIDESGMPKERFSAEFPKEGPSILRIQQVVRGDSAAYFCASSRPGLAGTGELFFGEGSRLTVL.

The rearrangement joins TRBV11-3 to TRBJ2-7, with 8 bases lining up with TRBD2. The CDR3 is made up of 17 amino acids. The J segment lost 1 base and the V segment lost 4 bases, leaving 12 bases of the junction unmatched. Germline V gene lookup returns CDR1 SGHNT and CDR2 YENEEA. CDR3 protein: CASSSCRGGLSSYEQYF. The CDR3 coding sequence is TGTGCCAGCAGCTCCTGCCGGGGGGGATTATCTTCCTACGAGCAGTACTTC.

This chain uses TRBV11-2 with TRBJ1-5, with TRBD1 identical over 7 bases. The CDR3 extends over 14 amino acids. The V gene end was trimmed by 1 base and the J gene end by 6 bases; junction bases not matched to a gene: 3. CDR1 is SGHAT, CDR2 FQNNGV, per germline. The CDR3 nucleotides read TGTGCCAGCAGCTTAGGACAGGGTGGTCAGCCCCAGCATTTT. Its protein product is CASSLGQGGQPQHF. Variable domain in full (rest from reference TRBV11-2 and TRBJ1-5): EAGVAQSPRYKIIEKRQSVAFWCNPISGHATLYWYQQILGQGPKLLIQFQNNGVVDDSQLPKDRFSAERLKGVDSTLKIQPAKLEDSAVYLCASSLGQGGQPQHFGDGTRLSIL.

The rearrangement joins TRBV7-3 to TRBJ2-1; 8 bases agree with TRBD2. The V gene end was trimmed by 5 bases and the J gene end by 5 bases; junction bases not matched to a gene: 8. CDR3 length: 15 amino acids. CDR1 and CDR2 (germline): SGHTA, FQGTGA. CDR3 DNA: TGTGCCAGCAGCCCAAATAGCGGGGCCCACAATGAGCAGTTCTTC. Its protein is CASSPNSGAHNEQFF.

The chain recombines TRBV28 with TRBJ2-7, with 10 nucleotides matching TRBD1. This CDR3 contains 15 residues. CDR1 and CDR2 (germline): MDHEN, SYDVKM. The V and J ends lost 7 bases and 2 bases, in that order; junction bases with no gene match: 8. The CDR3 loop reads CASKTTGGSPYEQYF. In DNA form, the CDR3 reads TGTGCCAGCAAAACGACAGGGGGCTCCCCCTACGAGCAGTACTTC. Drawing the rest from reference TRBV28 and TRBJ2-7, the complete variable domain is DVKVTQSSRYLVKRTGEKVFLECVQDMDHENMFWYRQDPGLGLRLIYFSYDVKMKEKGDIPEGYSVSREKKERFSLILESASTNQTSMYLCASKTTGGSPYEQYFGPGTRLTVT.

The chain joins TRBV18 to TRBJ2-7, with D perhaps matching TRBD1 (6 bases). The germline gives CDR1 KGHSH, CDR2 LQKENI. The CDR3 is made up of 12 amino acids. Deletions cut 2 bases from V and 6 bases from J, with 8 bases between. CDR3 sequence: CASSPTGIEQYF. CDR3 nucleotide sequence: TGTGCCAGCTCACCAACAGGGATCGAGCAGTACTTC.

The chain couples TRBV28 to TRBJ2-7; D unclear. V was trimmed by 5 bases and J by 6 bases, leaving 14 bases between them. The CDR3 length is 13 residues. Germline V gene lookup returns CDR1 MDHEN and CDR2 SYDVKM. CDR3: CASSRGEVGEQYF. CDR3 DNA sequence: TGTGCCAGCAGTCGAGGCGAGGTAGGCGAGCAGTACTTC.

The chain is built from TRBV4-3 and TRBJ2-1, with TRBD2 matching 10 bases. The germline gives CDR1 LGHNA, CDR2 YSLEER. CDR3 length equals 16 residues. Trimming removed 1 base from V and 8 bases from J; junction bases left unmatched: 8. The chain's CDR3 is CASSQGPSGRGDEQFF. The CDR3 DNA is TGCGCCAGCAGCCAAGGCCCTAGCGGGAGAGGGGATGAGCAGTTCTTC.

The chain carries TRBV9 and TRBJ2-3, with D possibly being TRBD2 (7 bases). The V gene lost 3 bases and the J gene lost 3 bases, with 17 bases spanning the gap. CDR1 and CDR2 (germline): SGDLS, YYNGEE. This CDR3 has 16 residues. CDR3 protein: CASSATPGGKTDTQYF. The CDR3, as DNA: TGTGCCAGCAGCGCCACCCCGGGGGGCAAGACAGATACGCAGTATTTT.

In DNA form, the CDR3 reads TGTGCCTGGACGGGGGGTGAGACCCAGTACTTC. Protein product: CAWTGGETQYF. This sequence joins TRBV30 and TRBJ2-5; TRBD2 matches 7 bases. Looked up from germline, CDR1 is GTSNPN and CDR2 is SVGIG (reference sequence). CDR3 size: 11 residues. V trimming: 4 bases; J trimming: 5 bases; junction bases outside the gene matches: 1.

The chain couples TRBV27 to TRBJ2-5; D is perhaps TRBD1 (7 bases). The CDR3 runs 14 residues. Trimming removed 7 bases at V and 5 bases at J, with 17 bases between. The germline gives CDR1 MNHEY, CDR2 SMNVEV (reference sequence). CDR3 DNA sequence: TGTGCCAGCACGCCCAGGGGGGAAGCGGAGACCCAGTACTTC. Its protein is CASTPRGEAETQYF.